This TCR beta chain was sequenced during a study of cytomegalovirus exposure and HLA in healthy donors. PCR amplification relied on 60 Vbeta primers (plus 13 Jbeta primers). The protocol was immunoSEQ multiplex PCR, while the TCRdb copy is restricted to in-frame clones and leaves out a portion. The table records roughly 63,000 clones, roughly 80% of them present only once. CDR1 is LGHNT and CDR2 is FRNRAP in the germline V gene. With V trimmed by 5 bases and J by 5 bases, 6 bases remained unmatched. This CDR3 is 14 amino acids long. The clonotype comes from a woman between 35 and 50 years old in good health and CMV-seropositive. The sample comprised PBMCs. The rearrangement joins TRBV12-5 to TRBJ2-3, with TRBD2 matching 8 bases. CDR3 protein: CASGPGGLGDTQYF. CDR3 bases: TGTGCTAGTGGTCCGGGGGGGCTAGGAGATACGCAGTATTTT.